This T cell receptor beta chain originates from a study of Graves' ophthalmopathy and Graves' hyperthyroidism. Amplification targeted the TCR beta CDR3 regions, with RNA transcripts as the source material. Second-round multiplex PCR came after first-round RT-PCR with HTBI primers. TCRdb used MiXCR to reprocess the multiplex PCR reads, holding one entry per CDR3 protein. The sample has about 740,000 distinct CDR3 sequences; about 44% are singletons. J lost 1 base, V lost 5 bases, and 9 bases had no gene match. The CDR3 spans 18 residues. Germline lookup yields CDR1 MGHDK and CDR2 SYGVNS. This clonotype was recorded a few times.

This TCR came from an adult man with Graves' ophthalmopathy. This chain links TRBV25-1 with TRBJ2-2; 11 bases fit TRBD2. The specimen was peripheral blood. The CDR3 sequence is CASSYRLAGGLNTGELFF. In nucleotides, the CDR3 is TGTGCCAGCAGTTACAGGCTAGCGGGGGGATTGAACACCGGGGAGCTGTTTTTT.